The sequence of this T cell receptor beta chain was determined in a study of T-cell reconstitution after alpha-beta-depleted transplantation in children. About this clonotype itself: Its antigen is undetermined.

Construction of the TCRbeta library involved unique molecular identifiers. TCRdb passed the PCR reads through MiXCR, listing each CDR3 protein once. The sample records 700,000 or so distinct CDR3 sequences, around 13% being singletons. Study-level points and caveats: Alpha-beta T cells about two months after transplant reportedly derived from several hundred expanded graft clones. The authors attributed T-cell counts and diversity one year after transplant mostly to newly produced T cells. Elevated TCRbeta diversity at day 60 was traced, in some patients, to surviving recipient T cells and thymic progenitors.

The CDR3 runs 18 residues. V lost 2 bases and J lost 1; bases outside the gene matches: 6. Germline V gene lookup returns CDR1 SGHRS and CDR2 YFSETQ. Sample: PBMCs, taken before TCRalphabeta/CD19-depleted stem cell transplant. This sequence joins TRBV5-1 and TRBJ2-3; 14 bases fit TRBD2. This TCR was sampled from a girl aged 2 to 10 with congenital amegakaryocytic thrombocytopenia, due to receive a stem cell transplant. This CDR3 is CASSFATSGRVGTDTQYF. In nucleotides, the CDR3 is TGCGCCAGCAGCTTCGCGACTAGCGGGAGGGTGGGCACAGATACGCAGTATTTT.